Sequencing of this T cell receptor (beta chain) was carried out in a study of cytomegalovirus exposure and HLA in healthy donors. Across the whole study: Genotyping showed less than 85% of 398 donors falling in the Caucasian-associated ancestry cluster. Study-wide points: Data from an earlier analysis indicated that most TCR beta V segments were productive either about 87% or about 30% of the time.

PCR primers comprised 60 Vbeta and 13 Jbeta primers. Authors' methods: A later analysis counted around 80 million unique TCR beta chains, roughly 11 million shared. Measured with immunoSEQ multiplex PCR; TCRdb has only the in-frame clones, and not every one. V, J and clone size were drawn from that table, and D and trimming were deduced from the DNA. The repertoire holds some 120,000 clones, with roughly 84% as singletons. Remarks on this clone: Its antigen is not known.

From germline, CDR1 is MGHRA and CDR2 YSYEKL. The CDR3 runs to 15 residues. V shed 0 bases and J 4 bases; nucleotides not matched to a gene: 4. Sequencing was carried out using PBMCs. The chain couples TRBV4-1 to TRBJ2-7, with 9 bases lining up with TRBD1. The source of this sequence is a woman aged 18-30 years in good health and CMV-seropositive. The CDR3 region is CASSQDPGQGYEQYF. CDR3 DNA: TGCGCCAGCAGCCAAGATCCGGGACAGGGTTACGAGCAGTACTTC.